The 13 T cell receptor beta chains below were found in one sample sequenced in a study of blood T cell repertoires in COVID-19. The method was immunoSEQ multiplex PCR; TCRdb's version includes in-frame clones alone and lacks a portion of them. This table holds about 200,000 clones, around four fifths found once. Sequencing used peripheral blood. The receptors come from a man in his 60s with COVID-19, enrolled during active disease.

The chain uses TRBV7-9 and TRBJ2-5, with TRBD1 as a possible D gene (5 bases). Germline assignment: CDR1 SEHNR and CDR2 FQNEAQ (reference sequence). This CDR3 has 16 residues. V lost 4 bases, J lost 10 bases, and 25 bases lay in between. CDR3 residues: CASSSDTILRVQGQYF. CDR3 nucleotides: TGTGCCAGCAGCTCAGACACCATACTCAGGGTTCAAGGCCAGTACTTC.

This chain joins TRBV4-1 and TRBJ2-7, with D tentatively TRBD1 (5 bases). The CDR3 sequence is 15 residues long. Deletions cut 1 base from V and 3 bases from J, with 13 bases between. Germline V lookup: CDR1 MGHRA, CDR2 YSYEKL. This CDR3 is CASSQAAGLVYEQYF. For the CDR3, the DNA is TGCGCCAGCAGCCAAGCGGCAGGGTTAGTCTACGAGCAGTACTTC.

On this clone: At one end, the junction sequence differs from germline, possibly due to a read error. The chain links TRBV11-2 to TRBJ2-5; a possible D gene is TRBD2 (6 bases). CDR1 is SGHAT and CDR2 is FQNNGV in the germline V gene. This CDR3 is 15 amino acids long. CDR3 coding DNA: TGTGCCAGCAGCTTCCCCCGGGAGCCCCAAGGGACCCAGTACTTC. Its protein is CASSFPREPQGTQYF.

V gene TRBV7-9 combines with J gene TRBJ1-3; D is unresolved. Germline-derived CDR1 and CDR2 are SEHNR and FQNEAQ (reference sequence). V shed 2 bases and J shed 0 bases, with 5 bases lying between them. This CDR3 contains 14 residues. DNA for the CDR3: TGTGCCAGCAGCTTATCTATCTCTGGAAACACCATATATTTT. Protein sequence: CASSLSISGNTIYF. The variable domain in full, completed from reference TRBV7-9 and TRBJ1-3, reads DTGVSQNPRHKITKRGQNVTFRCDPISEHNRLYWYRQTLGQGPEFLTYFQNEAQLEKSRLLSDRFSAERPKGSFSTLEIQRTEQGDSAMYLCASSLSISGNTIYFGEGSWLTVV.

V gene TRBV2 combines with J gene TRBJ1-2; 10 nucleotides agree with TRBD1. J was trimmed by 3 bases and V by 10 bases; bases with no gene match: 5. The CDR3 runs to 13 residues. Per the germline V gene, CDR1 is SNHLY and CDR2 is FYNNEI. The CDR3 region has the DNA TGTGCCATTCGACAGGGGGCGGACTATGGCTACACCTTC. Translating gives CAIRQGADYGYTF.

The chain recombines TRBV5-1 with TRBJ2-5; 7 nucleotides match TRBD1. CDR3 length: 15 residues. Trimming took 0 bases from V and 5 from J; bases not matched to a gene: 7. Germline lookup yields CDR1 SGHRS and CDR2 YFSETQ. Here the CDR3 reads CASSLALGQSETQYF. CDR3 sequence (DNA): TGCGCCAGCAGCTTGGCCCTGGGACAGTCGGAGACCCAGTACTTC.

This rearrangement joins TRBV4-1 to TRBJ1-2, with D possibly TRBD1 on 6 matching bases. V lost 0 bases and J lost 7, with 18 bases in between. Germline V gene lookup returns CDR1 MGHRA and CDR2 YSYEKL. The CDR3 has 16 residues. The DNA of the CDR3 is TGCGCCAGCAGCCAAGAAAGGCTAGCAGGGGTCCGTGGCTACACCTTC. It yields the protein CASSQERLAGVRGYTF.

This clone was seen once. In DNA, the CDR3 is TGTGCCACCAGCAGGCTTGGGACAGAGGATGAAAAACTGTTTTTT. Its protein product is CATSRLGTEDEKLFF. The chain combines TRBV15 with TRBJ1-4; TRBD1 agrees at 7 bases. Trimming took 3 bases from V and 6 from J; bases not matched to a gene: 7. CDR1 and CDR2 from the germline V gene are LNHNV and YYDKDF (reference sequence). The CDR3 length is 15 residues.

The rearrangement uses TRBV7-2 and TRBJ2-1; 7 bases map to TRBD1. The germline CDR1 and CDR2 sequences are SGHTA and FQGNSA. The V gene end was trimmed by 0 bases and the J gene end by 0 bases; junction bases not matched to a gene: 5. The CDR3 runs 17 residues. CDR3 region: CASSLATAGGSYNEQFF. The CDR3 nucleotides are TGTGCCAGCAGCTTAGCTACCGCAGGGGGCTCCTACAATGAGCAGTTCTTC. The full variable domain, its missing parts supplied by reference TRBV7-2 and TRBJ2-1, is GAGVSQSPSNKVTEKGKDVELRCDPISGHTALYWYRQSLGQGLEFLIYFQGNSAPDKSGLPSDRFSAERTGGSVSTLTIQRTQQEDSAVYLCASSLATAGGSYNEQFFGPGTRLTVL.

The chain uses TRBV5-4 and TRBJ2-3; no reliable D call. The CDR3 runs to 15 residues. Trimming shortened V by 0 bases and J by 0 bases, and 8 bases separated the two germline ends. Germline V CDR1 and CDR2: SGHNT, YYREEE (reference sequence). CDR3 residues: CASSLGKPSTDTQYF. In DNA, the CDR3 is TGTGCCAGCAGCTTGGGTAAGCCAAGCACAGATACGCAGTATTTT.

V is TRBV5-6 and J is TRBJ1-4; perhaps TRBD1 as D (6 bases). Germline CDR1 is SGHDT and CDR2 is YYEEEE. The CDR3 has 15 amino acids. V was cut by 0 bases and J by 8 bases, with 14 bases left in between. CDR3 sequence reads: CASSLVTGSGEKLFF. In DNA form, the CDR3 reads TGTGCCAGCAGCTTGGTAACAGGGTCCGGCGAAAAACTGTTTTTT. The whole variable domain, filled in from reference TRBV5-6 and TRBJ1-4, reads DAGVTQSPTHLIKTRGQQVTLRCSPKSGHDTVSWYQQALGQGPQFIFQYYEEEERQRGNFPDRFSGHQFPNYSSELNVNALLLGDSALYLCASSLVTGSGEKLFFGSGTQLSVL.

This sequence joins TRBV6-1 and TRBJ2-7; 7 bases agree with TRBD1. V lost 3 bases, J lost 7 bases, and 15 bases stayed unmatched. CDR1 and CDR2 (germline): MNHNS, SASEGT. This CDR3 is built from 16 residues. CDR3 sequence: CASSDTPPTTGREQYF. Here the CDR3 DNA reads TGTGCCAGCAGTGATACCCCCCCCACGACAGGGCGGGAGCAGTACTTC.

In this sample, this clone turned up a few times. V is TRBV5-6 and J is TRBJ1-2; D gene unclear. The CDR3 consists of 14 residues. V was trimmed by 0 bases and J by 0 bases, leaving 6 bases between them. Germline V gives CDR1 SGHDT, CDR2 YYEEEE. The CDR3 is CASSLGGSNYGYTF. For the CDR3, the DNA is TGTGCCAGCAGCTTGGGAGGCTCTAACTATGGCTACACCTTC.